What follows are 10 T cell receptor beta chains derived from one specimen sequenced in a study of blood T cell repertoires in COVID-19. The repertoire was sequenced with immunoSEQ multiplex PCR; TCRdb's copy has only in-frame clones and lacks some. Of about 300,000 clones in the sample, more than 70% were seen once. The sequencing sample was made of peripheral blood. The receptors were gathered from a woman between 50 and 59 years old with acute or convalescent COVID-19.

J is TRBJ1-5 and V is TRBV6-2 or TRBV6-3, with a possible D match to TRBD1 (6 bases). Germline-derived CDR1 and CDR2 are MNHEY and SVGEGT. This CDR3 is built from 14 residues. Trimming took off 0 bases at V and 7 bases at J, with 10 bases between the two ends. The CDR3 DNA is TGTGCCAGCAGTTACTCGGCAGGGGAACAGCCCCAGCATTTT. Its translation: CASSYSAGEQPQHF.

The sample holds one count of this clone. The genes are TRBV30 and TRBJ2-1; a weak D match, TRBD2 (6 bases). The V gene lost 4 bases and the J gene lost 9 bases, with 16 bases spanning the gap. Germline V gives CDR1 GTSNPN, CDR2 SVGIG (reference sequence). The CDR3 is 13 amino acids. The CDR3 spells CAWNSGLPAEQFF. CDR3 nucleotides: TGTGCCTGGAATTCGGGACTCCCCGCTGAGCAGTTCTTC.

This chain joins TRBV5-6 and TRBJ2-3; D possibly corresponds to TRBD2 (5 bases). With 5 bases removed from V and 3 bases from J, the gap between germline ends came to 13 bases. The CDR3 totals 14 residues. Germline V gene data show CDR1 as SGHDT and CDR2 as YYEEEE. The CDR3 protein is CASREVGITDTQYF. CDR3 nucleotides: TGTGCCAGCAGGGAGGTTGGGATTACAGATACGCAGTATTTT.

The chain uses TRBV25-1 and TRBJ1-4, with 8 bases fitting TRBD1. V lost 3 bases and J lost 8; bases outside the gene matches: 8. Germline V lookup: CDR1 MGHDK, CDR2 SYGVNS. The length of the CDR3 is 15 residues. CDR3 DNA: TGTGCCAGCAGTGACCCAGGGGGCGCGGGAGAAAAACTGTTTTTT. Amino acid sequence: CASSDPGGAGEKLFF. The whole variable domain, filled in from reference TRBV25-1 and TRBJ1-4, reads EADIYQTPRYLVIGTGKKITLECSQTMGHDKMYWYQQDPGMELHLIHYSYGVNSTEKGDLSSESTVSRIRTEHFPLTLESARPSHTSQYLCASSDPGGAGEKLFFGSGTQLSVL.

V and J are TRBV29-1 and TRBJ2-1, with TRBD2 matching over 8 bases. V was pared by 0 bases and J by 8 bases, with 6 bases of the junction left unmatched. Germline assignment: CDR1 SQVTM and CDR2 ANQGSEA. The CDR3 loop spans 14 amino acids. As DNA, the CDR3 is TGCAGCGTTGAAGAAGCGGGAGCGAAGGATGAGCAGTTCTTC. It is translated as CSVEEAGAKDEQFF.

The chain carries TRBV7-9 and TRBJ1-1, with a possible D match to TRBD1 (5 bases). Germline V gene sequence: CDR1 SEHNR, CDR2 FQNEAQ (reference sequence). The CDR3 contains 15 residues. V lost 6 bases and J 2 bases, leaving 16 bases between the germline ends. The CDR3: CASSKPLGLNTEAFF. CDR3 nucleotide sequence: TGTGCCAGCAGTAAACCCCTGGGGCTTAACACTGAAGCTTTCTTT. The full variable domain, rest sourced from reference TRBV7-9 and TRBJ1-1, is DTGVSQNPRHKITKRGQNVTFRCDPISEHNRLYWYRQTLGQGPEFLTYFQNEAQLEKSRLLSDRFSAERPKGSFSTLEIQRTEQGDSAMYLCASSKPLGLNTEAFFGQGTRLTVV.

This clone was found a few times. The rearrangement joins TRBV19 to TRBJ1-1; D gene unclear. The germline V and J ends were trimmed by 7 bases and 0 bases, with 12 bases remaining between them. CDR1 and CDR2 (germline): LNHDA, SQIVND (reference sequence). This CDR3 spans 14 amino acids. CDR3 nucleotide sequence: TGTGCCAGTACCCTCTACGGGGTGAACACTGAAGCTTTCTTT. It translates to CASTLYGVNTEAFF.

The chain has TRBV7-2 and TRBJ1-5; D may be TRBD1 (5 bases). The CDR3 is made up of 17 amino acids. Germline CDR1 SGHTA, CDR2 FQGNSA. The V and J ends lost 5 bases and 6 bases respectively, with 23 bases between them. In nucleotides, the CDR3 is TGTGCCAGCAGCCATCCCCCCGGAAGGAGGGGTGGTCAGCCCCAGCATTTT. Amino acid sequence: CASSHPPGRRGGQPQHF.

The chain uses TRBV3-1 (or the pseudogene TRBV3-2) and TRBJ2-7, with 7 bases identical to TRBD2. Germline lookup yields CDR1 LGHDT and CDR2 YNNKEL (reference sequence). Trimming took 1 base from V and 4 from J; bases not matched to a gene: 4. The CDR3 length is 14 residues. The CDR3 here is CASSQGGSFYEQYF. The DNA for the CDR3 is TGTGCCAGCAGCCAAGGCGGGAGTTTTTACGAGCAGTACTTC.

CDR3 nucleotides: TGTGCCAGCAGTCCCGGACAGGGGCTATATGGCTACACCTTC. It codes for CASSPGQGLYGYTF. The rearrangement links TRBV6-6 to TRBJ1-2; TRBD1 agrees at 9 bases. The J segment lost 5 bases and the V segment lost 5 bases, leaving 6 bases of the junction unmatched. Germline V gene sequence: CDR1 MNHNY, CDR2 SVGAGI (reference sequence). The CDR3 totals 14 residues.